This T cell receptor beta chain was recorded in a study of cytomegalovirus exposure and HLA in healthy donors. Amplification used 60 Vbeta primers and 13 Jbeta primers. TCRdb keeps only in-frame clones here, not all; method: immunoSEQ multiplex PCR. The sample contains 150,000 to 200,000 clones, 87% of which appear only once. From germline, CDR1 is GTSNPN and CDR2 SVGIG (reference sequence). There are 14 residues in the CDR3. Trimming took 1 base from V and 0 from J, leaving 7 bases between them. The chain has TRBV30 and TRBJ1-5, with D hard to call. The sample comprised PBMCs. This sequence was found in a boy younger than 10 in good health and CMV-seronegative. This CDR3 is CAWSEQISNQPQHF. As DNA, the CDR3 is TGTGCCTGGAGTGAACAGATTAGCAATCAGCCCCAGCATTTT.